This TCR beta chain was obtained from a study of blood T cell repertoires in COVID-19. Looking at the study overall: Collection of acute and convalescent COVID-19 samples took place in the United States, Italy and Spain. In each case, the material was cDNA or gDNA derived from T cells, B-cell-depleted T cells, or PBMCs.

CDR1 and CDR2 from the germline V gene are SGHRS and YFSETQ. The CDR3 spans 14 residues. Trimming at V came to 4 bases and at J to 8 bases, leaving 8 bases not matched to a gene. Under the authors' procedure: Amplification from reference gene primers served as the basis for estimated nucleated cell counts. Repertoires were generated with immunoSEQ multiplex PCR, while TCRdb's copy carries only in-frame clones and drops some. V and J calls and clone size are given by that table; D and trimming were obtained from the DNA. This table has 90,000 to 150,000 clones, 80% to 90% appearing once. Specimen: peripheral blood. The origin of this receptor is a man aged 65 to 85 who had recovered from COVID-19. The chain combines TRBV5-1 with TRBJ1-2, with TRBD1 matching 10 bases. The CDR3 DNA reads as TGCGCCAGCAGCGAAGGACAGGGGGTCTTGGGCTACACCTTC. This encodes CASSEGQGVLGYTF.